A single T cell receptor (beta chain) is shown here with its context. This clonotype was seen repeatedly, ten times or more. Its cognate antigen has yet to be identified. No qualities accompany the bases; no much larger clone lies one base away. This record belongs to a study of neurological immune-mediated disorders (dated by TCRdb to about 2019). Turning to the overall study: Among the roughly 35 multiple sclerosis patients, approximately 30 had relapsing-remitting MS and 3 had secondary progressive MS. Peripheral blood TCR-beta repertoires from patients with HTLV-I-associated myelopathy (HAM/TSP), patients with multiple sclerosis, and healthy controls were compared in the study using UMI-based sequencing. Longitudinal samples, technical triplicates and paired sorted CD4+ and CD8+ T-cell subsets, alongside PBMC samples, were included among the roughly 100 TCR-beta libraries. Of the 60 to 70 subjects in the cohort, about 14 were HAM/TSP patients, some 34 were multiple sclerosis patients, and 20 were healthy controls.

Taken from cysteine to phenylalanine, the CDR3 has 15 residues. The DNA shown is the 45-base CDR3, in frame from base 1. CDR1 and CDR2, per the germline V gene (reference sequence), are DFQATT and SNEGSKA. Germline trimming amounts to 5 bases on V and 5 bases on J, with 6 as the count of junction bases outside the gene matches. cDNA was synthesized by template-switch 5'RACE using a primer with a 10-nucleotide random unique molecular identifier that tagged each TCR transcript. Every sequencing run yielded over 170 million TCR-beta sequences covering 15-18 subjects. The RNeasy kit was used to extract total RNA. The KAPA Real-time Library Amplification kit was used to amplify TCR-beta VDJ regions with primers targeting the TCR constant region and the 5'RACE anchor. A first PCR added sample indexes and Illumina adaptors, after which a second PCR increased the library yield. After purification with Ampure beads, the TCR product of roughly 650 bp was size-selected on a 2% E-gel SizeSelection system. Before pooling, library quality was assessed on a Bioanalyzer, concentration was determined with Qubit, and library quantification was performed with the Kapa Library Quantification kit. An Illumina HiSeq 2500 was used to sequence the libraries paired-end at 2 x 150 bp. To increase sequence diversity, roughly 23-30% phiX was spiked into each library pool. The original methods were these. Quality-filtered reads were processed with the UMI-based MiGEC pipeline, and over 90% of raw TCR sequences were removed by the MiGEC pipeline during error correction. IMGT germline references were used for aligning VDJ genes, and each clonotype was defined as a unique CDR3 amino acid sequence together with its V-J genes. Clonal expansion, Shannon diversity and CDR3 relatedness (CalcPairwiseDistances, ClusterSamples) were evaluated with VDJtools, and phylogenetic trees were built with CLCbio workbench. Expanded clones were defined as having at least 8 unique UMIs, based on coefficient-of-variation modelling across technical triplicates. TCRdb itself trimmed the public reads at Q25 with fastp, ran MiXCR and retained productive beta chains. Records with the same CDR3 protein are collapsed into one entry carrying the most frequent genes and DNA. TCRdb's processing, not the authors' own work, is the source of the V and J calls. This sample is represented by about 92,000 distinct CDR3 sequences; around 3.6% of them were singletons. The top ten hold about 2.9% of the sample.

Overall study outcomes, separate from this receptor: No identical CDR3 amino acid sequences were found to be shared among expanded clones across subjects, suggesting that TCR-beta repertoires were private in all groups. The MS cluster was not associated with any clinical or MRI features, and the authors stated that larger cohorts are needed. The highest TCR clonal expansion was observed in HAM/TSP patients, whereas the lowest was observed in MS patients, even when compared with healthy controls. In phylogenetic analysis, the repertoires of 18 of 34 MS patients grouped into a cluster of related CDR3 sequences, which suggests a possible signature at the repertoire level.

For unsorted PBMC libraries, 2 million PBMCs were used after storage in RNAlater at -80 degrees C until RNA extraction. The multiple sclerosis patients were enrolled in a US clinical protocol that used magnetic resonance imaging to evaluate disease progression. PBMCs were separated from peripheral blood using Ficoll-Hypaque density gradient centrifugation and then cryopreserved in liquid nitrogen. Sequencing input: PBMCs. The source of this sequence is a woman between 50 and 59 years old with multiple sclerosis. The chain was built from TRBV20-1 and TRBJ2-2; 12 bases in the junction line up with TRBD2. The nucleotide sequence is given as TGCAGTGCTGTACCTAGCGGGGGGGTAACCGGGGAGCTGTTTTTT. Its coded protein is CSAVPSGGVTGELFF.